This T cell receptor beta chain was retrieved from a study of CD8 T cells in ankylosing spondylitis. This clonotype was seen a handful of times. TCRdb passed the 5' RACE reads through MiXCR, listing each CDR3 protein once. This table has 150,000 to 200,000 distinct CDR3 sequences, 10% to 15% appearing once. V dropped 3 bases and J dropped 15 bases, with 18 bases sitting between them. Germline CDR1 SGHTA, CDR2 FQGNSA. This CDR3 comprises 13 residues. The J gene is TRBJ2-1, the V gene TRBV7-2; D might be TRBD2 (6 bases). This TCR derives from a female donor with ankylosing spondylitis or in good health (not recorded which). The sequenced material came from blood, either unsorted or a sorted T cell fraction (not recorded which). CDR3 region: CASSFSGARELFF. In nucleotides, the CDR3 is TGTGCCAGCAGCTTCTCTGGTGCGCGGGAATTGTTCTTC.